Shown below are 3 T cell receptor beta chains from a single sample sequenced in a study of cytotoxic CD8 clonotypes in ibrutinib-treated CLL. Clones were read by immunoSEQ multiplex PCR, and TCRdb kept only the in-frame ones, dropping some. The sample carries 110,000 to 150,000 clones, approximately 80% recorded once. Source: PBMCs, taken after 12 months of ibrutinib treatment. These receptors were collected from a human donor with chronic lymphocytic leukemia.

The chain links TRBV11-1 to TRBJ1-2; D unresolved. Trimming removed 1 base from V and 4 bases from J, with 7 bases in between. Germline V lookup: CDR1 SGHAT, CDR2 FQDESV (reference sequence). The CDR3 is made up of 13 amino acids. The CDR3 spells CASSLVGGYGYTF. The CDR3 DNA sequence: TGTGCCAGCAGCTTAGTCGGTGGCTATGGCTACACCTTC.

In its sample, this clone was seen once. V is TRBV7-2 and J is TRBJ2-7; 8 positions agree with TRBD2. This CDR3 is built from 16 residues. Trimming at V came to 2 bases and at J to 0 bases, leaving 6 bases not matched to a gene. From germline, CDR1 is SGHTA and CDR2 FQGNSA. The CDR3 bases are TGTGCCAGCAGCTTACTTCCGGGAGGGAACTCCTACGAGCAGTACTTC. Its translation: CASSLLPGGNSYEQYF. Full variable domain (remainder filled in from reference TRBV7-2 and TRBJ2-7): GAGVSQSPSNKVTEKGKDVELRCDPISGHTALYWYRQSLGQGLEFLIYFQGNSAPDKSGLPSDRFSAERTGGSVSTLTIQRTQQEDSAVYLCASSLLPGGNSYEQYFGPGTRLTVT.

In this sample, this clone turned up a few times. This rearrangement joins TRBV2 to TRBJ1-5; weak D call: TRBD1 (6 bases). The CDR3 is made up of 14 amino acids. Trimming left V 4 bases short and J 6 bases short, with 13 bases between. Germline CDR1 is SNHLY and CDR2 is FYNNEI. The CDR3: CASSVHGGPQPQHF. Written as DNA, the CDR3 is TGTGCCAGCAGTGTTCACGGGGGCCCTCAGCCCCAGCATTTT.